One and the same sample provided the 21 T cell receptor beta chains below, sequenced in a study of long-term antiretroviral therapy in people with HIV (dated by TCRdb to 2022 to 2024). The immunoSEQ hsTCRB v3.0 assay was used at survey level resolution to sequence the TRB variable region. The immuneACCESS repertoire file appears here via TCRdb, limited to in-frame rearrangements. These files lack a portion of the clones; in checked studies, under half of the deficit traces to unresolved V genes, and the cause of the others is not known. In this sample the table shows some 40,000 clones, around 93% of which occur a single time. The ten largest clones capture approximately 2% of the sample. The sequencing used unsorted PBMCs, collected about 9 years after starting antiretroviral therapy. The receptor source for this set is a man between 25 and 39 years old with HIV.

This chain connects TRBV5-1 to TRBJ1-2; 8 bases are shared with TRBD1. The germline CDR1 and CDR2 sequences are SGHRS and YFSETQ. This CDR3 spans 13 amino acids. Trimming at V came to 4 bases and at J to 8 bases, leaving 7 bases not matched to a gene. The CDR3 DNA follows: TGCGCCAGCAGCCCCGGACAGGGCGAAGGCTACACCTTC. This gives the protein CASSPGQGEGYTF.

This chain joins TRBV12-5 and TRBJ2-6; maybe TRBD1 (5 bases). This CDR3 comprises 13 residues. Germline values: CDR1 LGHNT, CDR2 FRNRAP. The germline V and J ends were trimmed by 6 bases and 8 bases, with 11 bases remaining between them. The CDR3 DNA reads as TGTGCTAGTGGGCAAGCAGGGTCCAACGTCCTGACTTTC. Its protein is CASGQAGSNVLTF.

The V gene is TRBV6-1, the J gene TRBJ1-4, with 9 positions matching TRBD1. Unmatched junction bases numbered 7, after V lost 4 bases and J lost 7 bases. Per the germline V gene, CDR1 is MNHNS and CDR2 is SASEGT. The CDR3 has 15 amino acids. The CDR3 reads CASSVYRDRAEKLFF. In DNA, the CDR3 is TGTGCCAGCAGTGTTTACCGGGACAGGGCTGAAAAACTGTTTTTT.

This clone has only one observation. V and J are TRBV10-3 and TRBJ2-1, with D perhaps matching TRBD2 (6 bases). Deletions cut 10 bases from V and 5 bases from J, with 6 bases between. Germline CDR1 ENHRY, CDR2 SYGVKD. CDR3 length: 10 amino acids. CDR3 in DNA: TGTGCCACGGGGGACAATGAGCAGTTCTTC. Residues: CATGDNEQFF.

V and J are TRBV6-1 and TRBJ2-7, with D possibly TRBD2 on 5 matching bases. V was shortened by 5 bases and J by 6 bases, with 17 bases between the two germline ends. The germline CDR1 and CDR2 sequences are MNHNS and SASEGT. The CDR3 sequence is 14 residues long. CDR3 residues: CASSPRSGETEQYF. CDR3 DNA sequence: TGTGCCAGCAGTCCCCGAAGCGGAGAAACCGAGCAGTACTTC.

In nucleotides, the CDR3 is TGCGCCAGCAGTCCAGGGGGTTTAATCACTGAAGCTTTCTTT. Amino acid sequence: CASSPGGLITEAFF. The J gene is TRBJ1-1, the V gene TRBV5-1, with TRBD1 matching 7 bases. Germline loops: CDR1 SGHRS, CDR2 YFSETQ. Germline trimming cut 5 bases from V and 4 bases from J; bases unmatched to any gene: 8. This CDR3 is built from 14 residues.

The V gene is TRBV27, the J gene TRBJ1-3, with D hard to call. Trimming pared 0 bases from V and 0 bases from J, leaving 12 bases between. Germline V gives CDR1 MNHEY, CDR2 SMNVEV (reference sequence). The CDR3 contains 17 residues. CDR3 residues: CASSLSPHRPSGNTIYF. The CDR3 coding sequence is TGTGCCAGCAGTTTATCCCCCCACAGACCCTCTGGAAACACCATATATTTT.

This clone has a single count. V gene TRBV5-1 combines with J gene TRBJ2-1, with D possibly matching TRBD2 (7 bases). This CDR3 has 17 residues. Trimming shortened V by 0 bases and J by 1 base, and 14 bases separated the two germline ends. Looked up from germline, CDR1 is SGHRS and CDR2 is YFSETQ. The CDR3 DNA reads TGCGCCAGCAGCTTGGGTCAACAGGGAGGGTCCTACAATGAGCAGTTCTTC. Protein: CASSLGQQGGSYNEQFF.

This chain connects TRBV7-9 to TRBJ2-2; possibly TRBD1 for D (6 bases). The length of the CDR3 is 19 residues. V lost 6 bases and J 0 bases, leaving 23 bases between the germline ends. Looked up from germline, CDR1 is SEHNR and CDR2 is FQNEAQ (reference sequence). The CDR3 loop is CASSFFWVPGQTNTGELFF. The CDR3 region has the DNA TGTGCCAGCAGTTTCTTTTGGGTCCCGGGACAAACGAACACCGGGGAGCTGTTTTTT.

The V and J genes are TRBV7-2 and TRBJ2-2; 10 bases match TRBD1. The J segment lost 6 bases and the V segment lost 3 bases, leaving 1 base of the junction unmatched. Germline lookup yields CDR1 SGHTA and CDR2 FQGNSA. The CDR3 has 14 amino acids. The CDR3 is CASSFGQGAGELFF. As DNA, the CDR3 is TGTGCCAGCAGCTTCGGACAGGGGGCCGGGGAGCTGTTTTTT. The whole variable domain, remainder taken from reference TRBV7-2 and TRBJ2-2, is GAGVSQSPSNKVTEKGKDVELRCDPISGHTALYWYRQSLGQGLEFLIYFQGNSAPDKSGLPSDRFSAERTGGSVSTLTIQRTQQEDSAVYLCASSFGQGAGELFFGEGSRLTVL.

The gene calls are TRBV4-2 and TRBJ1-1; D uncertain. The CDR3 contains 15 residues. The V end lost 2 bases, the J end lost 3 bases, and 13 bases lay between the germline ends. Germline V gene sequence: CDR1 LGHNA, CDR2 YNFKEQ. The CDR3 coding sequence is TGTGCCAGCAGCCAAAATAAGTTTATTGACACTGAAGCTTTCTTT. Amino acid sequence: CASSQNKFIDTEAFF.

This clone appeared a few times. The chain couples TRBV11-2 to TRBJ2-5, with 10 bases identical to TRBD2. CDR1 SGHAT and CDR2 FQNNGV come from the germline V gene. V dropped 5 bases and J dropped 0; count of bases not matched to a gene: 6. This CDR3 region has 16 residues. Written as DNA, the CDR3 is TGTGCCAGCAGCCCATTCAGCGGGGGGGACCAAGAGACCCAGTACTTC. Its translation: CASSPFSGGDQETQYF. Supplemented by reference TRBV11-2 and TRBJ2-5, the full variable domain reads EAGVAQSPRYKIIEKRQSVAFWCNPISGHATLYWYQQILGQGPKLLIQFQNNGVVDDSQLPKDRFSAERLKGVDSTLKIQPAKLEDSAVYLCASSPFSGGDQETQYFGPGTRLLVL.

This clone was seen a single time. V usage is TRBV6-6 and J usage is TRBJ1-4, with 7 bases matching TRBD1. CDR1 MNHNY and CDR2 SVGAGI come from the germline V gene (reference sequence). J gave up 4 bases and V 7 bases, and 6 bases lay outside the gene matches. CDR3 length equals 14 residues. Here the CDR3 DNA reads TGTGCCAGCAACCCGACAGGGTATAATGAAAAACTGTTTTTT. Translated, it gives CASNPTGYNEKLFF.

The chain recombines TRBV6-6 with TRBJ2-3, with TRBD1 identical over 7 bases. This CDR3 spans 16 amino acids. The germline V gene has CDR1 MNHNY and CDR2 SVGAGI (reference sequence). V shed 0 bases, J shed 4 bases, and the junction held 7 bases outside the gene matches. The CDR3 protein is CASSYSQGPGADTQYF. The CDR3 DNA reads TGTGCCAGCAGTTACTCACAGGGGCCGGGCGCAGATACGCAGTATTTT.

The chain links TRBV6-1 to TRBJ2-1, with D perhaps TRBD2 (6 bases). The CDR3 length is 15 residues. The V end lost 10 bases, the J end lost 7 bases, and 23 bases lay between the germline ends. CDR1 and CDR2 from the germline V gene are MNHNS and SASEGT. The CDR3: CATRPGDASGNEQFF. The CDR3 DNA sequence: TGTGCCACCCGACCGGGGGACGCCTCTGGAAATGAGCAGTTCTTC.

The rearrangement uses TRBV7-3 and TRBJ2-2; 9 bases fit TRBD2. Trimming took 1 base from V and 5 from J; bases not matched to a gene: 5. The CDR3 is 16 residues long. Germline CDR1 SGHTA, CDR2 FQGTGA. The CDR3, as DNA: TGTGCCAGCAGCTTAAGTCTAGCGGGGCATACCGGGGAGCTGTTTTTT. It yields the protein CASSLSLAGHTGELFF.

The rearrangement uses TRBV19 and TRBJ2-1, with 7 positions matching TRBD1. Germline CDR1 reads LNHDA; CDR2 reads SQIVND (reference sequence). This CDR3 has 15 residues. The V gene end was trimmed by 10 bases and the J gene end by 12 bases; junction bases not matched to a gene: 21. The CDR3 DNA reads TGTGCCACTAGGGGTGGAGACAGGGAATTAATTGGGCAGTTCTTC. It translates to CATRGGDRELIGQFF.

This chain links TRBV6-4 with TRBJ2-1, with 15 bases that match TRBD2. The CDR3 consists of 16 residues. The germline CDR1 and CDR2 sequences are MRHNA and SNTAGT. After removal of 5 bases from V and 9 bases from J, the junction contained 8 bases not matched to a gene. The CDR3 here is CASSSRTSGGAAEQFF. DNA of the CDR3: TGTGCCAGCAGTTCCCGGACTAGCGGGGGGGCAGCTGAGCAGTTCTTC.

The V call is TRBV30, the J call TRBJ2-5; 10 positions agree with TRBD1. CDR1 and CDR2 (germline): GTSNPN, SVGIG (reference sequence). Unmatched junction bases numbered 11, after V lost 2 bases and J lost 5 bases. The CDR3 is 16 residues long. For the CDR3, the DNA is TGTGCCTGGAGTACCTGGACAGGGGGTCTGGAGGAGACCCAGTACTTC. Residues: CAWSTWTGGLEETQYF.

The rearrangement links TRBV7-9 to TRBJ2-7; 9 bases match TRBD2. Germline CDR1 and CDR2: SEHNR and FQNEAQ (reference sequence). This CDR3 comprises 18 residues. V trimming: 5 bases; J trimming: 3 bases; junction bases outside the gene matches: 17. The CDR3 DNA is TGTGCCAGCAGCACAATCCTACAAATTAGCGGGGGCCACTACGAGCAGTACTTC. Translation gives CASSTILQISGGHYEQYF.

The chain employs TRBV7-6 and TRBJ2-3, with 9 bases identical to TRBD1. The CDR3 length is 15 residues. With 4 bases clipped from V and 4 bases from J, the junction kept 6 bases outside the gene matches. Germline loops: CDR1 SGHVS, CDR2 FNYEAQ. In nucleotides, the CDR3 is TGTGCCAGCAGCTCTTCGGGACAGGGCGCAGATACGCAGTATTTT. This codes for CASSSSGQGADTQYF.